The entry that follows covers one T cell receptor (beta chain) sequence. Its target is unknown. Sorted naive CD8 T cells were those defined as CD8+CD4-CCR7+CD45RA+. This entry is derived from a study of molecular identifiers for immune sequencing clone quantification. V lost 5 bases and J 9 bases, leaving 8 bases between the germline ends. The V gene's germline CDR1 is SGHTA and CDR2 FQGTGA. This CDR3 contains 10 residues. Regarding the study as a whole: Over 97% of effector molecules, yet under 1% of naive-cell molecules, were held by clones above 20 RNA copies. Jurkat TCR RNA that was spiked in from one cell was reportedly detectable among 950,000 to 1,000,000 naive cells.

With listed TCR primers and previously described methods, bulk TCR libraries were prepared. TCRdb recomputed calls from the PCR reads with MiXCR, one row per CDR3 protein. The sample yields about 640,000 distinct CDR3 sequences, 15% to 20% seen once. This TCR came from a human donor in good health. Some libraries in this study had Jurkat cell RNA spiked in. Sample: naive CD8+ T cells from blood, with Jurkat cell RNA spiked in. Subset of the sample: FACS-sorted CD8+CD4-CCR7+CD45RA+ naive T cells. The rearrangement joins TRBV7-3 to TRBJ2-7, with unresolved D. The CDR3 DNA is TGTGCCAGCAGCAGCCCGGTGCAGTACTTC. The encoded protein is CASSSPVQYF.